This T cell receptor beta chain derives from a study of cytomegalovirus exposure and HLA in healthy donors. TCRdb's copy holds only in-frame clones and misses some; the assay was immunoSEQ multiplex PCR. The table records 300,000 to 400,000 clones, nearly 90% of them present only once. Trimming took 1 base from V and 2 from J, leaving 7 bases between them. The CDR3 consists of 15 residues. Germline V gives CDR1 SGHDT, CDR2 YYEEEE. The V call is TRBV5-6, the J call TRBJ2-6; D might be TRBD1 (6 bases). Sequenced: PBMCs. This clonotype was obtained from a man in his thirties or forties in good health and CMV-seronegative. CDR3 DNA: TGTGCCAGCAGCTTGACAGGGACTGGGGCCAACGTCCTGACTTTC. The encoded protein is CASSLTGTGANVLTF.